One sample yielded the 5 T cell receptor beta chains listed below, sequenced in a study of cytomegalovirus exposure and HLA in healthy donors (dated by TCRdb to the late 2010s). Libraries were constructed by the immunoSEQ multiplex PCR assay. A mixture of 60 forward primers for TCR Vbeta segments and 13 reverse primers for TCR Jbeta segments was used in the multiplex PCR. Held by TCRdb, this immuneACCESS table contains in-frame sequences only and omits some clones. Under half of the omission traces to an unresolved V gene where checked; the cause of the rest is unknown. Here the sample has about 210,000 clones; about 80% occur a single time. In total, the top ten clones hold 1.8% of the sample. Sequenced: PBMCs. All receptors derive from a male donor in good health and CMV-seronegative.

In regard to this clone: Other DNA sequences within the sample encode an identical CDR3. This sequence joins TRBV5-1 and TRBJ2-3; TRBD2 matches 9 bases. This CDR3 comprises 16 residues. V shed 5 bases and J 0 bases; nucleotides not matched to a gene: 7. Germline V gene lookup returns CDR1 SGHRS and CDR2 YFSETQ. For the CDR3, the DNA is TGCGCCAGCAGTTCGACTAGCGGATCTAGCACAGATACGCAGTATTTT. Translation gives CASSSTSGSSTDTQYF. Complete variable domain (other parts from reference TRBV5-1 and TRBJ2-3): KAGVTQTPRYLIKTRGQQVTLSCSPISGHRSVSWYQQTPGQGLQFLFEYFSETQRNKGNFPGRFSGRQFSNSRSEMNVSTLELGDSALYLCASSSTSGSSTDTQYFGPGTRLTVL.

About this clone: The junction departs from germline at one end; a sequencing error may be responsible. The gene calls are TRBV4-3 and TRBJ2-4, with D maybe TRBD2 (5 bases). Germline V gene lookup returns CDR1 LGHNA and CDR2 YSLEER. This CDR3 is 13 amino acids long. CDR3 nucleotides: TGCGCCAGCAGCCAAAAAACGGGGTTCCCTACGAACTTC. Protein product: CASSQKTGFPTNF.

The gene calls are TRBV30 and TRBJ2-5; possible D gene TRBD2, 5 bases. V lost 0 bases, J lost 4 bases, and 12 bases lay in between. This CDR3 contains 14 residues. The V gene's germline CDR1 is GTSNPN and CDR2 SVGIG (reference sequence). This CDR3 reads CAWSVLGIRETQYF. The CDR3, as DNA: TGTGCCTGGAGTGTACTAGGGATCCGAGAGACCCAGTACTTC.

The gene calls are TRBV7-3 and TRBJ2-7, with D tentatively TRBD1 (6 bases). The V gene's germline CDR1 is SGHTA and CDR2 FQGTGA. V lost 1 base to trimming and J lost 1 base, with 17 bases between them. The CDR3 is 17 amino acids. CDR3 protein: CASSLMPTGIISYEQYF. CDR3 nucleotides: TGTGCCAGCAGCTTAATGCCGACAGGAATAATATCCTACGAGCAGTACTTC. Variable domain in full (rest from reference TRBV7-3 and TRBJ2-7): GAGVSQTPSNKVTEKGKYVELRCDPISGHTALYWYRQSLGQGPEFLIYFQGTGAADDSGLPNDRFFAVRPEGSVSTLKIQRTERGDSAVYLCASSLMPTGIISYEQYFGPGTRLTVT.

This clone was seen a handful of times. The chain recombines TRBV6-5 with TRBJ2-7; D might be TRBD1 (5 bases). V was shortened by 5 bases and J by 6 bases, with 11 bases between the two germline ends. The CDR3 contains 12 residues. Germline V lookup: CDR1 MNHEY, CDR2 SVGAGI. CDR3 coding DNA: TGTGCCAGCAGTACCCAGGGTGGCGAGCAGTACTTC. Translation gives CASSTQGGEQYF.